The clone carrying this T cell receptor (beta chain) ranks as medium-sized. From less than 13 ml of fresh peripheral blood, PBMCs were isolated. The sample comes from a study of T cells in Graves' hyperthyroidism and ophthalmopathy. Germline V gene data show CDR1 as WNHNN and CDR2 as SYGVQD (reference sequence). The CDR3 has 14 amino acids. The V gene lost 3 bases and the J gene lost 7 bases, with 13 bases spanning the gap. Amplified TCR beta CDR3 regions came from RNA transcripts. First-round RT-PCR targeting the TCR CDR3 was performed with the HTBI primer set. From the multiplex PCR reads, TCRdb called clonotypes with MiXCR, one entry per CDR3 protein. This sample has around 33,000 distinct CDR3 sequences, with roughly 50% found just once.

The TCR was taken from a woman in her fifties or sixties with Graves' hyperthyroidism that later progressed to Graves' ophthalmopathy. The gene calls are TRBV10-1 and TRBJ1-5; D is undetermined. What was sequenced was blood. CDR3 residues: CASSESGVGQPQHF. The CDR3 nucleotides read TGCGCCAGCAGTGAATCTGGGGTAGGGCAGCCCCAGCATTTT.